Given below is one TCR beta chain in context. V lost 6 bases, J lost 5 bases, and 11 bases lay in between. CDR1 SNHLY and CDR2 FYNNEI come from the germline V gene. The CDR3 spans 13 residues. The data originate from a study of blood T cell repertoires in COVID-19. The repertoire was sequenced with immunoSEQ multiplex PCR; TCRdb's copy has only in-frame clones and lacks some. The sample has tens of thousands of clones, roughly 90% seen once; the top ten hold around 2.1%. V usage is TRBV2 and J usage is TRBJ1-5; D is possibly TRBD1 (6 bases). Sequencing was performed on peripheral blood. The sequence was collected from a human donor in a cohort sampled during active COVID-19. The CDR3 nucleotides are TGTGCCAGCAGCCGACAGGATTATCAGCCCCAGCATTTT. Amino acids: CASSRQDYQPQHF.